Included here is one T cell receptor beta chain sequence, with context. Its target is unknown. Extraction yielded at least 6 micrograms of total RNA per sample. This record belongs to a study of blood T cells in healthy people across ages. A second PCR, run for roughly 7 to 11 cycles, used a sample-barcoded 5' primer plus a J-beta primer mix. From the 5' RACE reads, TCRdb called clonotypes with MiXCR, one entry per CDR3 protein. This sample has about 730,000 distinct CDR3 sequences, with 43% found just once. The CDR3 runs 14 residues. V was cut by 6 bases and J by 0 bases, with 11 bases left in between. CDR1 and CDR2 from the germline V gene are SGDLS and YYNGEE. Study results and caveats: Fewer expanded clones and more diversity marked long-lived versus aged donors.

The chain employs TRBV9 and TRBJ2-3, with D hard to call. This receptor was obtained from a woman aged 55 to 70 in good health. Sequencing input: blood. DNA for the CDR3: TGTGCCAGCATCGTTAAGGGAAGCACAGATACGCAGTATTTT. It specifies CASIVKGSTDTQYF.